The next 17 T cell receptor beta chains were all read from a single sample in a study of cytomegalovirus exposure and HLA in healthy donors. Amplification used 60 Vbeta primers and 13 Jbeta primers. Only in-frame clones appear in the TCRdb table, and some are missing; sequencing was by immunoSEQ multiplex PCR. This sample has roughly 100,000 clones, with around 10% found just once. The sequenced sample was PBMCs. The receptor source for this set is a middle-aged man in good health and CMV-seropositive.

This clone was seen a few times. The genes are TRBV30 and TRBJ2-7; TRBD2 matches at 8 bases. The CDR3 is 14 amino acids. Trimming cost V 4 bases and J 7 bases; bases outside gene matches: 12. CDR1 GTSNPN and CDR2 SVGIG come from the germline V gene (reference sequence). DNA of the CDR3: TGTGCCTGGAACCGGGGAGCGGGAGTGTGGGAGCAGTACTTC. Encoded protein: CAWNRGAGVWEQYF. The full variable domain, with the rest looked up from reference TRBV30 and TRBJ2-7, is SQTIHQWPATLVQPVGSPLSLECTVEGTSNPNLYWYRQAAGRGLQLLFYSVGIGQISSEVPQNLSASRPQDRQFILSSKKLLLSDSGFYLCAWNRGAGVWEQYFGPGTRLTVT.

This clone showed up just a few times. The J gene is TRBJ1-5, the V gene TRBV6-1; a weak D match, TRBD1 (6 bases). The germline V and J ends were trimmed by 7 bases and 10 bases, with 20 bases remaining between them. The CDR3 runs to 14 residues. Germline CDR1 and CDR2: MNHNS and SASEGT. The CDR3 loop reads CASKIGDISPPQHF. Written as DNA, the CDR3 is TGTGCCAGCAAGATAGGGGACATAAGTCCCCCCCAGCATTTT.

This clone appeared a few times. The V call is TRBV4-1, the J call TRBJ2-1; 10 nucleotides line up with TRBD1. V gave up 4 bases and J gave up 3 bases; unmatched junction bases: 3. Germline CDR1 is MGHRA and CDR2 is YSYEKL. The CDR3 covers 15 residues. The CDR3 coding sequence is TGCGCCAGCAGCCCGACAGGGGGCTTCTACAATGAGCAGTTCTTC. It translates to CASSPTGGFYNEQFF.

The chain uses TRBV7-3 and TRBJ2-1; 12 positions match TRBD1. The trim removed 5 bases at V and 9 bases at J, leaving 14 bases unmatched. This CDR3 spans 17 amino acids. CDR1 is SGHTA, CDR2 FQGTGA, per germline. This chain's CDR3 is CASSAFLGQGAGGEQFF. The CDR3 DNA reads as TGTGCCAGCAGCGCGTTTCTGGGACAGGGGGCAGGGGGTGAGCAGTTCTTC.

A few counts support this clone. The chain couples TRBV15 to TRBJ1-1, with no clear D. The V end was cut by 2 bases, the J end by 1 base, with 5 bases between. Germline assignment: CDR1 LNHNV and CDR2 YYDKDF (reference sequence). This CDR3 region has 13 residues. CDR3 nucleotides: TGTGCCACCAGCAGACAGGAGAACACTGAAGCTTTCTTT. This encodes CATSRQENTEAFF.

Only a few counts were recorded for this clone. V usage is TRBV18 and J usage is TRBJ1-1; D gene uncertain. V was pared by 2 bases and J by 4 bases, with 17 bases between. The CDR3 sequence is 16 residues long. Germline lookup yields CDR1 KGHSH and CDR2 LQKENI. The CDR3 is CASSPLPSLGSTEAFF. Written as DNA, the CDR3 is TGTGCCAGCTCACCATTACCTTCATTGGGGAGCACTGAAGCTTTCTTT.

This clone showed up just a few times. This chain uses TRBV2 with TRBJ2-5; TRBD1 matches 7 bases. The better agreement between TRBJ2-7 and the DNA end casts doubt on the J call. The CDR3 is made up of 13 amino acids. In germline, CDR1 is SNHLY, CDR2 FYNNEI. CDR3 residues: CASRGDRTYEQYF. In DNA, the CDR3 is TGTGCCAGCAGAGGGGACAGAACCTACGAGCAGTACTTC.

Remarks on this clone: One end of the junction varies from germline; a read error may be responsible. The chain couples TRBV7-7 to TRBJ2-7; tentative D call: TRBD1 (6 bases). This CDR3 region has 16 residues. Per the germline V gene, CDR1 is SSHAT and CDR2 is FNYEAQ (reference sequence). CDR3 in DNA: TGTGCTAGCAGCTTATCGGCCGGGCAGGGGACCTACGAGCAGTACTTC. Protein product: CASSLSAGQGTYEQYF.

This clone was found a few times. This chain links TRBV28 with TRBJ2-1, with 8 bases aligning to TRBD2. J gave up 3 bases and V 6 bases, and 10 bases lay outside the gene matches. The CDR3 loop spans 16 amino acids. Germline CDR1 MDHEN, CDR2 SYDVKM. The CDR3 coding sequence is TGTGCCAGCAGAACCGCAGCGGGAGAGAACTACAATGAGCAGTTCTTC. This codes for CASRTAAGENYNEQFF.

Only a few counts were recorded for this clone. The J gene is TRBJ2-1, the V gene TRBV4-2; tentatively, D is TRBD1 (5 bases). This CDR3 spans 16 amino acids. Germline-derived CDR1 and CDR2 are LGHNA and YNFKEQ. The V gene lost 0 bases and the J gene lost 4 bases, with 13 bases spanning the gap. The CDR3 DNA follows: TGTGCCAGCAGCCAAGACTCCGACAGCAGATACAATGAGCAGTTCTTC. Translated: CASSQDSDSRYNEQFF.

This clone was picked up a small number of times. V usage is TRBV9 and J usage is TRBJ2-5; D remains ambiguous. Germline values: CDR1 SGDLS, CDR2 YYNGEE. CDR3 size: 15 residues. The germline V and J ends were trimmed by 2 bases and 5 bases, with 16 bases remaining between them. The CDR3 bases are TGTGCCAGCAGCGTTGGCCAAGCTAGTCGGGAGACCCAGTACTTC. This codes for CASSVGQASRETQYF.

CDR3: CASSRFSGTDTIYF. For the CDR3, the DNA is TGTGCCAGCAGCCGATTCTCAGGCACGGACACCATATATTTT. The V and J genes are TRBV7-8 and TRBJ1-3; no clear D. This CDR3 is built from 14 residues. Between the trimmed V and J ends, which lost 5 bases and 8 bases, there was a span of 16 bases. Per the germline V gene, CDR1 is SGHVS and CDR2 is FQNEAQ.

This clone was counted between two and nine times. The J gene is TRBJ1-1, the V gene TRBV5-1; D perhaps matches TRBD1 (6 bases). Trimming removed 2 bases from V and 1 base from J, with 9 bases in between. Germline CDR1 is SGHRS and CDR2 is YFSETQ. This CDR3 is 14 amino acids long. In DNA form, the CDR3 reads TGCGCCAGCAGCTTTCTACAGGGGAACACTGAAGCTTTCTTT. Translating gives CASSFLQGNTEAFF.

This clone has more than one count but fewer than ten. The chain couples TRBV9 to TRBJ2-5; 9 bases are a match to TRBD1. This CDR3 contains 14 residues. Germline lookup yields CDR1 SGDLS and CDR2 YYNGEE. The J segment lost 4 bases and the V segment lost 3 bases, leaving 4 bases of the junction unmatched. CDR3 protein: CASSGTGGSETQYF. In DNA form, the CDR3 reads TGTGCCAGCAGCGGTACAGGGGGCTCAGAGACCCAGTACTTC.

V usage is TRBV28 and J usage is TRBJ2-7; TRBD2 matches 8 bases. CDR1 and CDR2 (germline): MDHEN, SYDVKM. The CDR3 runs 14 residues. V was pared by 5 bases and J by 4 bases, with 7 bases of the junction left unmatched. This CDR3 is CASSLTSAYYEQYF. CDR3 nucleotide sequence: TGTGCCAGCAGTCTGACTAGCGCGTATTACGAGCAGTACTTC.

The chain combines TRBV13 with TRBJ1-1; D may be TRBD1 (6 bases). Per germline, CDR1 PRHDT and CDR2 FYEKMQ (reference sequence). V lost 5 bases and J 4 bases, leaving 17 bases between the germline ends. The CDR3 covers 15 residues. CDR3 bases: TGTGCCAGCAGCCTAACGACAATAGGGGGCACTGAAGCTTTCTTT. Translated: CASSLTTIGGTEAFF.

The CDR3 DNA follows: TGTGCCAGTAGCCAACCCACAGGGGGCTTAGATGGCTACACCTTC. The encoded protein is CASSQPTGGLDGYTF. The chain links TRBV19 to TRBJ1-2, with 9 bases fitting TRBD1. Germline V lookup: CDR1 LNHDA, CDR2 SQIVND (reference sequence). Trimming cost V 6 bases and J 6 bases; bases outside gene matches: 11. There are 15 residues in the CDR3.